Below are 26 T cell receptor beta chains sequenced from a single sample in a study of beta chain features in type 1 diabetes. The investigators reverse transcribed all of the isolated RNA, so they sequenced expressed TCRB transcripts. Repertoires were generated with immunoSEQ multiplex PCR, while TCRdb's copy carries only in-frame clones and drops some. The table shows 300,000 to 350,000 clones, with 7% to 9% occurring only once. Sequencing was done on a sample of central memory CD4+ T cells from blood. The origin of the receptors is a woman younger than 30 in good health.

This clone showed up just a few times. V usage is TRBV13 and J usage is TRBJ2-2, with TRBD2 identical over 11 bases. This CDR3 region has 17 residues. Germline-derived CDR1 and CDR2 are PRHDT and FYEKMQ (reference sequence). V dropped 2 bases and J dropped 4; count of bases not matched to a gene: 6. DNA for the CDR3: TGTGCCAGCAGCTTAAGAGGGCTAGCGGGAGGCACCGGGGAGCTGTTTTTT. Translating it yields CASSLRGLAGGTGELFF.

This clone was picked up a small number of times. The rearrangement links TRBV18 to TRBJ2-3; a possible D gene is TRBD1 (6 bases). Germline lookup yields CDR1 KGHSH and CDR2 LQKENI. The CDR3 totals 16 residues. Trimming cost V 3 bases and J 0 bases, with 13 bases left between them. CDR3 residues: CASSPVTGLSTDTQYF. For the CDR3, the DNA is TGTGCCAGCTCACCCGTGACAGGTTTAAGCACAGATACGCAGTATTTT.

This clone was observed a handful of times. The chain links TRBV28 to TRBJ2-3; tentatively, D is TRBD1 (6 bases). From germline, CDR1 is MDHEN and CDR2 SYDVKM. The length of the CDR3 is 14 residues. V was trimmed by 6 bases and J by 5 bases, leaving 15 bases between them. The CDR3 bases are TGTGCCAGCAGCACGAGGAAGGGGGAAGATACGCAGTATTTT. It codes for CASSTRKGEDTQYF.

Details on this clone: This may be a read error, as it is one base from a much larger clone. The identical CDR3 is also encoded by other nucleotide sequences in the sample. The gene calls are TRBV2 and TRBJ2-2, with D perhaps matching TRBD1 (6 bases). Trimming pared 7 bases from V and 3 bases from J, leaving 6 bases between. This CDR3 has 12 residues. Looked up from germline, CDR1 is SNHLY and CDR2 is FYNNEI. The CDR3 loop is CASTGDTGELFF. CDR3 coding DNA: TGTGCCAGCACAGGGGACACCGGGGAGCTGTTTTTT.

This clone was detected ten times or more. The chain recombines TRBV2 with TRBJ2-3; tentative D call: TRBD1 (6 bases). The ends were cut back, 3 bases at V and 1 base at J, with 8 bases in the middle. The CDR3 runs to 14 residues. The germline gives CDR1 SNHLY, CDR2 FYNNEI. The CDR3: CASSDWGRTDTQYF. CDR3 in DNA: TGTGCCAGCAGTGACTGGGGGCGCACAGATACGCAGTATTTT.

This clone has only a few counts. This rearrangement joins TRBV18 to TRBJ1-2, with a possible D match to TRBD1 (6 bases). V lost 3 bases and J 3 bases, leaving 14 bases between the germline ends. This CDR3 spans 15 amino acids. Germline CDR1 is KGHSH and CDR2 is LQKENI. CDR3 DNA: TGTGCCAGCTCACCGTCGGTAGGGGGAGACTATGGCTACACCTTC. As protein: CASSPSVGGDYGYTF.

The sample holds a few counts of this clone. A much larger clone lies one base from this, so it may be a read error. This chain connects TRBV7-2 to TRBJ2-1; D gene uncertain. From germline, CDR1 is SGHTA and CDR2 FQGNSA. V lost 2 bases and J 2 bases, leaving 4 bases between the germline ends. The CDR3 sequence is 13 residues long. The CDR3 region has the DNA TGTGCCAGCAGCTTACACCCCTACAATGAGCAGTTCTTC. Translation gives CASSLHPYNEQFF.

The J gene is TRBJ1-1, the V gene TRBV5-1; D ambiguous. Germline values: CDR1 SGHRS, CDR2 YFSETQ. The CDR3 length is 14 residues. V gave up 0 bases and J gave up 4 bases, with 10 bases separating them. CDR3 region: CASSLEVRTTEAFF. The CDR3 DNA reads TGCGCCAGCAGCTTGGAGGTCAGAACCACTGAAGCTTTCTTT.

CDR3 loop: CASSPSGRGTYNEQFF. CDR3 coding DNA: TGCGCCAGCAGCCCCTCGGGGCGGGGCACCTACAATGAGCAGTTCTTC. The genes are TRBV5-1 and TRBJ2-1, with a tentative D call TRBD2 (6 bases). Trimming stripped 4 bases from V and 2 bases from J, with 16 bases between. The CDR3 totals 16 residues. Looked up from germline, CDR1 is SGHRS and CDR2 is YFSETQ.

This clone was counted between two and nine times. CDR3 nucleotide sequence: TGCGCCAGCAGCCGAGGGACTATCACAGATACGCAGTATTTT. Translating gives CASSRGTITDTQYF. The V gene is TRBV4-3, the J gene TRBJ2-3; 7 bases match TRBD2. This CDR3 region has 14 residues. Germline V gene sequence: CDR1 LGHNA, CDR2 YSLEER. Trimming cost V 4 bases and J 2 bases; bases outside gene matches: 3.

CDR3 nucleotide sequence: TGTGCCAGCAGCGTAGGTGGAATCGGGAGCGGAGAGACCCAGTACTTC. Its protein is CASSVGGIGSGETQYF. This rearrangement joins TRBV9 to TRBJ2-5; possibly TRBD2 for D (6 bases). CDR1 is SGDLS, CDR2 YYNGEE, per germline. The CDR3 runs to 16 residues. The V and J ends lost 0 bases and 4 bases respectively, with 16 bases between them.

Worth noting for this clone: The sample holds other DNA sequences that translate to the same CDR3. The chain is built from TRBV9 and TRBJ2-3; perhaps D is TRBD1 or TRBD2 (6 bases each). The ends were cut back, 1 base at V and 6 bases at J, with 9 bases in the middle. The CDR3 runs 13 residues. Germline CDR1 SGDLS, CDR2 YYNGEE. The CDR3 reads CASSVSGGDTQYF. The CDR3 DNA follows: TGTGCCAGCAGCGTATCCGGGGGCGATACGCAGTATTTT.

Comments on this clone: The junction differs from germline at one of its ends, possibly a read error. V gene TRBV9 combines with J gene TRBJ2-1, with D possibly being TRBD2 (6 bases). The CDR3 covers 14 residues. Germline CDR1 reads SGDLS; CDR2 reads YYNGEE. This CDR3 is CASSVRDSHNEQFF. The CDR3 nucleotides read TGTGCCAGCAGCGTGCGGGACTCCCACAATGAGCAGTTCTTC. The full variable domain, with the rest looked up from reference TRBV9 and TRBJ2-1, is DSGVTQTPKHLITATGQRVTLRCSPRSGDLSVYWYQQSLDQGLQFLIQYYNGEERAKGNILERFSAQQFPDLHSELNLSSLELGDSALYFCASSVRDSHNEQFFGPGTRLTVL.

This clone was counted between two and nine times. The CDR3: CASSLYTTEAFF. The CDR3 DNA is TGTGCCAGCAGCTTATACACCACTGAAGCTTTCTTT. V and J are TRBV7-9 and TRBJ1-1; D not certain. CDR3 length: 12 residues. V was cut by 2 bases and J by 4 bases, with 5 bases left in between. The germline V gene has CDR1 SEHNR and CDR2 FQNEAQ (reference sequence).

CDR3 amino acids: CASSFSGSHTDTQYF. CDR3 nucleotides: TGCGCCAGCAGTTTCTCCGGGAGTCACACAGATACGCAGTATTTT. The rearrangement joins TRBV5-1 to TRBJ2-3, with D perhaps TRBD2 (6 bases). The ends were cut back, 5 bases at V and 2 bases at J, with 15 bases in the middle. Germline CDR1 SGHRS, CDR2 YFSETQ. The CDR3 covers 15 residues.

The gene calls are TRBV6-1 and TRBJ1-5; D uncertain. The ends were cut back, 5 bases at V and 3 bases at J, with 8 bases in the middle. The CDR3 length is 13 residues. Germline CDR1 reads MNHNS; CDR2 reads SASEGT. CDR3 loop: CASSSRPNQPQHF. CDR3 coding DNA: TGTGCCAGCAGTAGCAGACCCAATCAGCCCCAGCATTTT.

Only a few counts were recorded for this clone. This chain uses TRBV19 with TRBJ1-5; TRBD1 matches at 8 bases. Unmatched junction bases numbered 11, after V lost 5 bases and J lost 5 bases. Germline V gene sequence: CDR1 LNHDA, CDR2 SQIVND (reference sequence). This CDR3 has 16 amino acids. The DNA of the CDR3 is TGTGCCAGTAGTCCTGGGAAGGACAGGGTTTATCAGCCCCAGCATTTT. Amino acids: CASSPGKDRVYQPQHF.

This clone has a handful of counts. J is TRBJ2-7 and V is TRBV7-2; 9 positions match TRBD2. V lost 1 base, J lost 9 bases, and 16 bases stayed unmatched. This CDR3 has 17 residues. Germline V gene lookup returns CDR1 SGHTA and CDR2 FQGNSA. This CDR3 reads CASSLVAGAGGVAGQYF. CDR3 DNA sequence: TGTGCCAGCAGCTTAGTGGCCGGCGCGGGAGGGGTTGCGGGGCAGTACTTC.

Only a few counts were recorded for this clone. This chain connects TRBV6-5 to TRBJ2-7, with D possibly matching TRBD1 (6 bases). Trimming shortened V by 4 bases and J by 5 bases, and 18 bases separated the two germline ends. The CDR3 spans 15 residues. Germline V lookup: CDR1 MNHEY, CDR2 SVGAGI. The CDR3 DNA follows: TGTGCCAGCAGTTCCGACGTACAGGGTTTCAACGAGCAGTACTTC. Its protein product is CASSSDVQGFNEQYF.

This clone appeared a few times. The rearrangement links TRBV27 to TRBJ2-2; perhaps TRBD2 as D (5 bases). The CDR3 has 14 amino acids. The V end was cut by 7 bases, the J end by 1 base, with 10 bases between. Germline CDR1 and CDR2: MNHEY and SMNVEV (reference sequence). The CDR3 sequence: CASMTGMNTGELFF. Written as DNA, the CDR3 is TGTGCCAGCATGACGGGGATGAACACCGGGGAGCTGTTTTTT.

DNA of the CDR3: TGTGCCAGCAGCGGAGATCTAATCTACGAGCAGTACTTC. Its protein is CASSGDLIYEQYF. The genes are TRBV2 and TRBJ2-7; D gene unclear. The V gene lost 6 bases and the J gene lost 3 bases, with 12 bases spanning the gap. The CDR3 consists of 13 residues. The V gene's germline CDR1 is SNHLY and CDR2 FYNNEI.

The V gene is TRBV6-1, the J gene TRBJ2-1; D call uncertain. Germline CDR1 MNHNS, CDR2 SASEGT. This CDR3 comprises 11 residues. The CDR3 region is CATVGHNEQFF. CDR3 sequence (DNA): TGTGCGACGGTGGGCCACAATGAGCAGTTCTTC.

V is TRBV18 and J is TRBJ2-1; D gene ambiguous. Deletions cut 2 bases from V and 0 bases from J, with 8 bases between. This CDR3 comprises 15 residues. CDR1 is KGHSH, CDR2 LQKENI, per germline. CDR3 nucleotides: TGTGCCAGCTCACCAACGGGTAGCTCCTACAATGAGCAGTTCTTC. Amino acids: CASSPTGSSYNEQFF.

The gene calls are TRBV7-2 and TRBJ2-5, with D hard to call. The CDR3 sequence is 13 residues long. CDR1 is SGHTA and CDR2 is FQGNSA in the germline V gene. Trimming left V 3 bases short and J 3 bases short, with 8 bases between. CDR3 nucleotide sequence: TGTGCCAGCAGCTTGAGCAGTAAAGAGACCCAGTACTTC. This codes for CASSLSSKETQYF.

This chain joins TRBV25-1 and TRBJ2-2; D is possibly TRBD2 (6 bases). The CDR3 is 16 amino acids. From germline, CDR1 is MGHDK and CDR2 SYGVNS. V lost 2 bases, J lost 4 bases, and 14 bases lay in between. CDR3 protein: CASSEVPGSRTGELFF. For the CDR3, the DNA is TGTGCCAGCAGTGAAGTCCCCGGGAGTCGCACCGGGGAGCTGTTTTTT.

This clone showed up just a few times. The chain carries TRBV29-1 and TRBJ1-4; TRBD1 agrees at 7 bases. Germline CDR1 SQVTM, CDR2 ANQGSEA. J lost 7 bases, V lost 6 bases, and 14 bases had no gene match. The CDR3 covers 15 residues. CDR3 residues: CSVGGPTGAPEKLFF. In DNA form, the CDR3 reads TGCAGCGTAGGGGGTCCTACAGGGGCACCTGAAAAACTGTTTTTT.